These 15 T cell receptor beta chains were all obtained from the same sample, sequenced in a study of blood T cells in healthy people across ages. The use of a sample-barcoded 5' primer and a J-beta primer mix characterized a second PCR of about 7 to 12 cycles. TCRdb independently ran MiXCR on the 5' RACE reads; one entry per CDR3 protein. The sample consists of approximately 1.5 million distinct CDR3 sequences, under 55% of them appearing once. The sample was blood. All receptors derive from a young woman in good health.

The CDR3: CSVGDRALYGYTF. The CDR3 region has the DNA TGCAGCGTTGGGGACAGGGCGCTTTATGGCTACACCTTC. The V gene is TRBV29-1, the J gene TRBJ1-2, with 9 bases that match TRBD1. Unmatched junction bases numbered 5, after V lost 4 bases and J lost 5 bases. Germline lookup yields CDR1 SQVTM and CDR2 ANQGSEA. The CDR3 has 13 amino acids.

This clonotype was detected only a few times. The gene calls are TRBV3-1 and TRBJ2-7; D remains ambiguous. This CDR3 has 13 amino acids. Germline lookup yields CDR1 LGHDT and CDR2 YNNKEL (reference sequence). Between the trimmed V and J ends, which lost 4 bases and 2 bases, there was a span of 9 bases. The CDR3 region is CASSLRSPYEQYF. The CDR3 region has the DNA TGTGCCAGCAGCCTGCGGAGCCCCTACGAGCAGTACTTC.

This clonotype was seen a single time. The chain links TRBV28 to TRBJ2-1; D uncertain. Judging by the DNA end, TRBJ2-7 fits better; the J call may be wrong. Germline loops: CDR1 MDHEN, CDR2 SYDVKM. This CDR3 region has 16 residues. CDR3 in amino acids: CASSLFARSSYNEQYF. Here the CDR3 DNA reads TGTGCCAGCAGTTTATTTGCTAGGAGCTCCTACAATGAGCAGTACTTC.

Of note for this clonotype: Germline and junction disagree at one end, which may indicate a read error. V and J are TRBV24-1 and TRBJ2-7, with 9 positions matching TRBD2. The CDR3 totals 15 residues. Per the germline V gene, CDR1 is KGHDR and CDR2 is SFDVKD. The CDR3 region has the DNA TGTGCCACCAGTGACAGGGCTAGCGGGGTCTACGGGCAGTACTTC. This translates into CATSDRASGVYGQYF.

This clonotype has a count of ten or more. The chain has TRBV25-1 and TRBJ2-3; D remains unclear. Trimming took off 3 bases at V and 1 base at J, with 8 bases between the two ends. Germline V gene lookup returns CDR1 MGHDK and CDR2 SYGVNS. This CDR3 spans 14 amino acids. CDR3 loop: CASSDAGRTDTQYF. CDR3 bases: TGTGCCAGCAGTGATGCAGGCCGCACAGATACGCAGTATTTT.

This clonotype was found a few times. The chain has TRBV4-2 and TRBJ2-1; D is possibly TRBD2 (5 bases). The germline V gene encodes CDR1 LGHNA and CDR2 YNFKEQ. V lost 0 bases, J lost 7 bases, and 13 bases lay in between. The CDR3 sequence is 15 residues long. The CDR3 sequence is CASSQDPGNRNEQFF. DNA of the CDR3: TGTGCCAGCAGCCAAGATCCCGGGAATAGGAATGAGCAGTTCTTC.

The rearrangement uses TRBV7-2 and TRBJ1-2, with a tentative D call TRBD1 (5 bases). Between the trimmed V and J ends, which lost 5 bases and 9 bases, there was a span of 16 bases. This CDR3 comprises 13 residues. CDR1 is SGHTA, CDR2 FQGNSA, per germline. CDR3 in DNA: TGTGCCAGCAGCACTGGGACCTTTTTGAGCTACACCTTC. It is translated as CASSTGTFLSYTF.

This clonotype has just a few counts. The rearrangement uses TRBV7-9 and TRBJ2-3, with no clear D. V gave up 0 bases and J gave up 1 base, with 11 bases separating them. Germline V CDR1 and CDR2: SEHNR, FQNEAQ (reference sequence). CDR3 size: 16 residues. The chain's CDR3 is CASSLALGPRTDTQYF. The CDR3 DNA follows: TGTGCCAGCAGCTTAGCTCTAGGACCTCGCACAGATACGCAGTATTTT.

The chain recombines TRBV7-2 with TRBJ2-3, with D perhaps TRBD1 or TRBD2 (5 bases each). The ends were cut back, 4 bases at V and 1 base at J, with 12 bases in the middle. This CDR3 is 15 amino acids long. Germline CDR1 and CDR2: SGHTA and FQGNSA. The CDR3, as DNA: TGTGCCAGCAGCTCGACCCCGGGGCGCACAGATACGCAGTATTTT. It encodes CASSSTPGRTDTQYF.

The chain uses TRBV6-6 and TRBJ1-1, with D uncertain. Per germline, CDR1 MNHNY and CDR2 SVGAGI (reference sequence). V gave up 8 bases and J gave up 1 base, with 11 bases separating them. The CDR3 runs to 13 residues. CDR3 loop: CASRNTENTEAFF. CDR3 nucleotides: TGTGCCAGCCGTAATACAGAGAACACTGAAGCTTTCTTT.

The chain combines TRBV29-1 with TRBJ2-5, with D unclear. The CDR3 extends over 13 amino acids. Germline values: CDR1 SQVTM, CDR2 ANQGSEA. The ends were cut back, 4 bases at V and 5 bases at J, with 14 bases in the middle. Here the CDR3 DNA reads TGCAGCGTTGTAAAAACGAGCAGGGAGACCCAGTACTTC. This translates into CSVVKTSRETQYF.

This clonotype was observed a few times. The chain has TRBV6-5 and TRBJ1-1; D may be TRBD1 (5 bases). CDR1 and CDR2 (germline): MNHEY, SVGAGI. Trimming shortened V by 2 bases and J by 1 base, and 17 bases separated the two germline ends. The CDR3 is made up of 17 amino acids. DNA of the CDR3: TGTGCCAGCAGTTACCCGACTGGGGGAAATCCGAACACTGAAGCTTTCTTT. Residues: CASSYPTGGNPNTEAFF.

This chain links TRBV5-1 with TRBJ2-3; D is ambiguous. The CDR3 has 13 amino acids. Germline-derived CDR1 and CDR2 are SGHRS and YFSETQ. V was cut by 0 bases and J by 5 bases, with 7 bases left in between. The CDR3 here is CASSLDTLDTQYF. The CDR3 coding sequence is TGCGCCAGCAGCTTGGATACCTTAGATACGCAGTATTTT.

This clonotype was seen a few times. The chain recombines TRBV5-1 with TRBJ1-1, with 8 bases aligning to TRBD1. From germline, CDR1 is SGHRS and CDR2 YFSETQ. J gave up 4 bases and V 7 bases, and 6 bases lay outside the gene matches. This CDR3 region has 13 residues. CDR3 region: CASGLTGATEAFF. The CDR3 region has the DNA TGCGCCAGCGGACTGACAGGGGCCACTGAAGCTTTCTTT.

This chain joins TRBV7-2 and TRBJ2-5, with 7 positions matching TRBD2. This CDR3 region has 16 residues. CDR1 SGHTA and CDR2 FQGNSA come from the germline V gene. Losses at the gene ends were 5 bases for V and 2 bases for J; bases not matched to a gene: 11. This CDR3 reads CASSILTLGGQETQYF. CDR3 nucleotide sequence: TGTGCCAGCAGCATCCTAACTTTGGGGGGGCAAGAGACCCAGTACTTC.